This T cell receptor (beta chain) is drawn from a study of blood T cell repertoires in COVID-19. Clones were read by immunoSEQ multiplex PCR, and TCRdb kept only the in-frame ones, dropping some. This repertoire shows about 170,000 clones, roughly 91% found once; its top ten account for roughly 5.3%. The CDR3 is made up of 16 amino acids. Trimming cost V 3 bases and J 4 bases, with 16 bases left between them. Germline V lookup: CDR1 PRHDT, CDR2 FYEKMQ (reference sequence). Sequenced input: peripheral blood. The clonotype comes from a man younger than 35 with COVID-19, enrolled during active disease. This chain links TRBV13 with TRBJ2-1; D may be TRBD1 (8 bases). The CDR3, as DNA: TGTGCCAGCAGCTTCTTGGACAGGGAGGGATACAATGAGCAGTTCTTC. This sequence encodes CASSFLDREGYNEQFF.